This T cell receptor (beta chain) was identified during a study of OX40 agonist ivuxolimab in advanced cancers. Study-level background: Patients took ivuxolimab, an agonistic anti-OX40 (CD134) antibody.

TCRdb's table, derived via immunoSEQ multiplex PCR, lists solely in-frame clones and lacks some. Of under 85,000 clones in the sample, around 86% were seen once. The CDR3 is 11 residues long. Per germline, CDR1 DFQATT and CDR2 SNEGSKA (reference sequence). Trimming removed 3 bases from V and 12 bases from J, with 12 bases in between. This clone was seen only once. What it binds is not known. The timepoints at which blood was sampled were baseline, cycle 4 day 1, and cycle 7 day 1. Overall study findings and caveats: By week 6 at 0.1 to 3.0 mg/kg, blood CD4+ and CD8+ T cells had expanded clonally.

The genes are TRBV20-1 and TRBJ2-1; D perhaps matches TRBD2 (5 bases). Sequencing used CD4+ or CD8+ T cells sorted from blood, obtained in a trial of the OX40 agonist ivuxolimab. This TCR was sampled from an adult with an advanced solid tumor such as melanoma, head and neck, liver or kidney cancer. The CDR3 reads CSASPSEGQFF. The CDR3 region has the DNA TGCAGTGCTAGTCCCTCCGAGGGGCAGTTCTTC.